These T cell receptor beta chains were read from a single sample in a study of shared T cell receptors in the human thymus. The repertoire was sequenced with immunoSEQ multiplex PCR; TCRdb's copy has only in-frame clones and lacks some. Among just under 550,000 clones listed, approximately 78% were seen once. The sample was also linked to a second study, of human thymus T cells.

The sample comprised thymocytes. These receptors came from a boy under two years old with a congenital heart defect. Both conserved end residues are part of each CDR3. The order of the fields is D gene, V gene, clone size, J gene, CDR3 protein, CDR3 DNA. D genes are given only for firm matches. The size of a clone is reported for some rows only, either as once, few or many, or as a class for expanded clones.

d_call: TRBD1; v_call: TRBV5-6; clone_size: .; j_call: TRBJ1-1; cdr3_aa: CASSFRLRGRRYTEAFF; cdr3_nt: TGTGCCAGCAGCTTTAGACTAAGGGGGCGCAGGTACACTGAAGCTTTCTTT
d_call: TRBD1; v_call: TRBV18; clone_size: .; j_call: TRBJ1-4; cdr3_aa: CASSPEDRAREKLFF; cdr3_nt: TGTGCCAGCTCCCCCGAGGACAGGGCTAGAGAAAAACTGTTTTTT
d_call: .; v_call: TRBV6-1; clone_size: once; j_call: TRBJ2-2; cdr3_aa: CASSQDRRDTGELFF; cdr3_nt: TGTGCCAGCAGCCAGGACAGGAGGGACACCGGGGAGCTGTTTTTT
d_call: .; v_call: TRBV6-5; clone_size: .; j_call: TRBJ2-7; cdr3_aa: CASSYSLSYEQYF; cdr3_nt: TGTGCCAGCAGTTATTCTCTGTCCTACGAGCAGTACTTC
d_call: TRBD2; v_call: TRBV6-5; clone_size: .; j_call: TRBJ2-5; cdr3_aa: CASRRLAGVETQYF; cdr3_nt: TGTGCCAGCAGACGACTAGCGGGAGTAGAGACCCAGTACTTC
d_call: TRBD2; v_call: TRBV6-5; clone_size: few; j_call: TRBJ2-7; cdr3_aa: CASSYGAGGRTHEQYF; cdr3_nt: TGTGCCAGCAGTTACGGGGCGGGGGGAAGAACCCACGAGCAGTACTTC
d_call: TRBD2; v_call: TRBV2; clone_size: .; j_call: TRBJ2-1; cdr3_aa: CASSETRLAGWSSYNEQFF; cdr3_nt: TGTGCCAGCAGTGAAACGCGGCTAGCGGGCTGGAGCTCCTACAATGAGCAGTTCTTC
d_call: TRBD2; v_call: TRBV19; clone_size: .; j_call: TRBJ2-1; cdr3_aa: CASSRGGSSYNEQFF; cdr3_nt: TGTGCCAGTAGTAGGGGGGGGAGCTCCTACAATGAGCAGTTCTTC
d_call: .; v_call: TRBV5-1; clone_size: once; j_call: TRBJ1-2; cdr3_aa: CASSPSHGGDEGRLNYGYTF; cdr3_nt: TGCGCCAGCAGTCCCTCCCACGGGGGGGACGAAGGCCGACTCAACTATGGCTACACCTTC
d_call: .; v_call: TRBV7-9; clone_size: few; j_call: TRBJ2-1; cdr3_aa: CASSLAGRTANEQFF; cdr3_nt: TGTGCCAGCAGCTTAGCGGGTAGGACAGCCAATGAGCAGTTCTTC
d_call: TRBD1; v_call: TRBV4-1; clone_size: .; j_call: TRBJ2-1; cdr3_aa: CASRQHPIPSNRGRQDNEQFF; cdr3_nt: TGCGCCAGCAGGCAACACCCTATCCCGTCCAATAGGGGGCGACAGGACAATGAGCAGTTCTTC
d_call: TRBD1; v_call: TRBV28; clone_size: few; j_call: TRBJ1-5; cdr3_aa: CASRNRDRGYSNQPQHF; cdr3_nt: TGTGCCAGCAGGAACCGGGACAGGGGCTATAGCAATCAGCCCCAGCATTTT
d_call: TRBD2; v_call: TRBV5-1; clone_size: .; j_call: TRBJ2-7; cdr3_aa: CASSSPGTMFYEQYF; cdr3_nt: TGCGCCAGCAGCTCACCCGGGACTATGTTCTACGAGCAGTACTTC
d_call: .; v_call: TRBV11-2; clone_size: .; j_call: TRBJ1-2; cdr3_aa: CASSPGCRVYGYTF; cdr3_nt: TGTGCCAGCAGCCCCGGTTGCAGGGTTTATGGCTACACCTTC
d_call: TRBD1; v_call: TRBV27; clone_size: once; j_call: TRBJ1-4; cdr3_aa: CASSRRGQGINEKLFF; cdr3_nt: TGTGCCAGCAGTCGCCGAGGACAGGGAATTAATGAAAAACTGTTTTTT
d_call: TRBD1; v_call: TRBV19; clone_size: .; j_call: TRBJ2-1; cdr3_aa: CASSTSPGTGLYYNEQFF; cdr3_nt: TGTGCCAGTAGTACAAGTCCCGGGACAGGTCTTTATTACAATGAGCAGTTCTTC
d_call: TRBD1; v_call: TRBV28; clone_size: .; j_call: TRBJ2-6; cdr3_aa: CASTPVSGQGLVSGANVLTF; cdr3_nt: TGTGCCAGCACCCCCGTATCGGGACAGGGCTTAGTCTCTGGGGCCAACGTCCTGACTTTC
d_call: .; v_call: TRBV29-1; clone_size: once; j_call: TRBJ2-5; cdr3_aa: CSVVRETQYF; cdr3_nt: TGCAGCGTTGTGAGAGAGACCCAGTACTTC
d_call: TRBD1; v_call: TRBV2; clone_size: .; j_call: TRBJ2-1; cdr3_aa: CASSSPPPDRGNEQFF; cdr3_nt: TGTGCCAGCAGTTCCCCGCCCCCCGACAGGGGGAATGAGCAGTTCTTC
d_call: .; v_call: TRBV27; clone_size: .; j_call: TRBJ2-7; cdr3_aa: CASSRRQVIYEQYF; cdr3_nt: TGTGCCAGCAGTCGACGACAGGTTATCTACGAGCAGTACTTC
d_call: TRBD2; v_call: TRBV7-9; clone_size: .; j_call: TRBJ2-7; cdr3_aa: CASSFGGRPGIKYEQYF; cdr3_nt: TGTGCCAGCAGCTTCGGCGGGAGGCCGGGGATCAAGTACGAGCAGTACTTC
d_call: TRBD2; v_call: TRBV28; clone_size: .; j_call: TRBJ2-7; cdr3_aa: CASSPGSLLVRTRDYEQYF; cdr3_nt: TGTGCCAGCAGTCCCGGGTCGCTCCTCGTGCGGACTAGGGACTACGAGCAGTACTTC
d_call: .; v_call: TRBV25-1; clone_size: once; j_call: TRBJ2-5; cdr3_aa: CASRGRRDETQYF; cdr3_nt: TGTGCCAGCAGGGGACGGAGGGACGAGACCCAGTACTTC
d_call: .; v_call: TRBV19; clone_size: .; j_call: TRBJ1-2; cdr3_aa: CASQPPGTLIWGYTF; cdr3_nt: TGTGCCAGCCAACCCCCCGGGACTCTTATCTGGGGCTACACCTTC
d_call: .; v_call: TRBV7-6; clone_size: few; j_call: TRBJ2-1; cdr3_aa: CASSPPGLHSYNEQFF; cdr3_nt: TGTGCCAGCAGCCCCCCCGGACTGCACTCCTACAATGAGCAGTTCTTC
d_call: .; v_call: TRBV21-1; clone_size: .; j_call: TRBJ2-7; cdr3_aa: CASPTSGQGYEQYF; cdr3_nt: TGTGCCAGCCCAACGTCGGGACAGGGCTACGAGCAGTACTTC
d_call: TRBD2; v_call: TRBV18; clone_size: few; j_call: TRBJ2-5; cdr3_aa: CASSPRGTSQASETQYF; cdr3_nt: TGTGCCAGCTCACCACGGGGGACTAGCCAAGCCTCGGAGACCCAGTACTTC
d_call: TRBD1; v_call: TRBV27; clone_size: .; j_call: TRBJ2-7; cdr3_aa: CASSLDQDRLREQYF; cdr3_nt: TGTGCCAGCAGTTTAGATCAGGACAGGCTACGCGAGCAGTACTTC
d_call: .; v_call: TRBV27; clone_size: .; j_call: TRBJ2-7; cdr3_aa: CASSPTGHEQYF; cdr3_nt: TGTGCCAGCAGTCCTACAGGGCACGAGCAGTACTTC
d_call: TRBD1; v_call: TRBV5-1; clone_size: .; j_call: TRBJ1-3; cdr3_aa: CASYGGDRPGNTIYF; cdr3_nt: TGCGCCAGCTATGGAGGGGACAGACCTGGAAACACCATATATTTT
d_call: .; v_call: TRBV4-2; clone_size: few; j_call: TRBJ2-3; cdr3_aa: CASSQGRADTQYF; cdr3_nt: TGTGCCAGCAGCCAAGGCAGGGCAGATACGCAGTATTTT
d_call: .; v_call: TRBV21-1; clone_size: .; j_call: TRBJ2-7; cdr3_aa: CASSKAGWGLPGGVQYF; cdr3_nt: TGTGCCAGCAGCAAAGCGGGATGGGGACTTCCCGGGGGGGTGCAGTACTTC
d_call: TRBD2; v_call: TRBV4-1; clone_size: .; j_call: TRBJ2-7; cdr3_aa: CASSQDGGLARTYEQYF; cdr3_nt: TGCGCCAGCAGCCAAGATGGGGGACTAGCGAGAACCTACGAGCAGTACTTC
d_call: TRBD1; v_call: TRBV28; clone_size: .; j_call: TRBJ2-1; cdr3_aa: CASSYHRGQAYNEQFF; cdr3_nt: TGTGCCAGCAGTTATCACAGGGGGCAAGCCTACAATGAGCAGTTCTTC
d_call: TRBD1; v_call: TRBV28; clone_size: few; j_call: TRBJ1-4; cdr3_aa: CASSTRQGGGEKLFF; cdr3_nt: TGTGCCAGCAGCACCCGACAGGGGGGAGGGGAAAAACTGTTTTTT
d_call: TRBD1; v_call: TRBV5-6; clone_size: few; j_call: TRBJ1-1; cdr3_aa: CASSWGQLNTEAFF; cdr3_nt: TGTGCCAGCAGCTGGGGACAGCTGAACACTGAAGCTTTCTTT
d_call: .; v_call: TRBV11-2; clone_size: .; j_call: TRBJ2-2; cdr3_aa: CASSWRYESTGELFF; cdr3_nt: TGTGCCAGCAGCTGGAGGTACGAGAGCACCGGGGAGCTGTTTTTT
d_call: TRBD1; v_call: TRBV7-9; clone_size: few; j_call: TRBJ2-7; cdr3_aa: CASSLFFSGTGASEQYF; cdr3_nt: TGTGCCAGCAGCTTATTCTTTTCCGGGACAGGGGCTTCCGAGCAGTACTTC
d_call: .; v_call: TRBV30; clone_size: .; j_call: TRBJ2-1; cdr3_aa: CAWSVPAGVLGEQFF; cdr3_nt: TGTGCCTGGAGTGTACCTGCGGGTGTACTAGGGGAGCAGTTCTTC
d_call: .; v_call: TRBV5-1; clone_size: .; j_call: TRBJ2-3; cdr3_aa: CASSGTSTDTQYF; cdr3_nt: TGCGCCAGCAGCGGGACTTCCACAGATACGCAGTATTTT
d_call: TRBD2; v_call: TRBV7-2; clone_size: .; j_call: TRBJ2-1; cdr3_aa: CASSLEREGPSYNEQFF; cdr3_nt: TGTGCCAGCAGCTTAGAGCGGGAGGGCCCCTCCTACAATGAGCAGTTCTTC
d_call: .; v_call: TRBV19; clone_size: .; j_call: TRBJ2-1; cdr3_aa: CASGGSGPYNEQFF; cdr3_nt: TGTGCCAGTGGGGGGAGTGGCCCCTACAATGAGCAGTTCTTC
d_call: .; v_call: TRBV27; clone_size: few; j_call: TRBJ2-5; cdr3_aa: CASSYRARNHHPGETQYF; cdr3_nt: TGTGCCAGCAGTTACAGGGCCCGGAACCATCATCCGGGAGAGACCCAGTACTTC
d_call: TRBD1; v_call: TRBV18; clone_size: once; j_call: TRBJ2-7; cdr3_aa: CASSPMRQGTHEQYF; cdr3_nt: TGTGCCAGCTCACCAATGAGACAGGGAACGCACGAGCAGTACTTC
d_call: .; v_call: TRBV4-1; clone_size: .; j_call: TRBJ1-2; cdr3_aa: CASSQVGRDYGYTF; cdr3_nt: TGCGCCAGCAGCCAAGTCGGGAGGGACTATGGCTACACCTTC